The source of this TCR beta chain is a study of blood T cell repertoires in COVID-19. This CDR3 has 12 amino acids. V dropped 6 bases and J dropped 4; count of bases not matched to a gene: 0. Germline lookup yields CDR1 LGHDT and CDR2 YNNKEL (reference sequence). The protocol was immunoSEQ multiplex PCR, while the TCRdb copy is restricted to in-frame clones and leaves out a portion. The data hold 450,000 or so clones, with 90% observed a single time. Those who participated ranged in age from about 18 to 89 years and resided in about two dozen US areas. All recovered Cohort 3 donors got two negative PCRs, got clearance, or saw symptom resolution.

The chain has TRBV3-1 (or the pseudogene TRBV3-2) and TRBJ1-5; TRBD1 aligns across 7 bases. The TCR sequence derives from a man younger than 35 who had recovered from COVID-19. The specimen sequenced was PBMCs or T cells enriched from blood (not recorded which). CDR3 amino acids: CASRQGNQPQHF. The CDR3 DNA sequence: TGTGCCAGCAGACAGGGGAATCAGCCCCAGCATTTT.